Shown below are 10 T cell receptor beta chains from a single sample sequenced in a study of T cells in Graves' hyperthyroidism and ophthalmopathy. Amplified regions were TCR beta CDR3 sequences from RNA transcripts. HTBI primers were used for first-round RT-PCR of the TCR CDR3. TCRdb independently ran MiXCR on the multiplex PCR reads; one entry per CDR3 protein. The sample includes around 580,000 distinct CDR3 sequences, approximately 44% of them seen just once. The sample was peripheral blood or thyroid tissue (not recorded which). All receptors derive from a woman aged 18-29 years with Graves' hyperthyroidism.

The sample holds a few counts of this clonotype. A much larger clone is a single base away; this may be a read error. V is TRBV4-2 and J is TRBJ1-5, with D unresolved. The length of the CDR3 is 15 residues. Germline CDR1 and CDR2: LGHNA and YNFKEQ. V was trimmed by 1 base and J by 2 bases, leaving 9 bases between them. CDR3 coding DNA: TGTGCCAGCAGCCAAGGAGTGCGGGGCAATCAGCCCCAGCATTTT. Translation gives CASSQGVRGNQPQHF.

The genes are TRBV4-3 and TRBJ2-5, with TRBD1 matching over 10 bases. The germline gives CDR1 LGHNA, CDR2 YSLEER. CDR3 size: 16 residues. The trim removed 0 bases at V and 0 bases at J, leaving 1 base unmatched. The CDR3 DNA sequence: TGCGCCAGCAGCCAAGAGGGACAGGGGTACCAAGAGACCCAGTACTTC. Amino acids: CASSQEGQGYQETQYF.

The chain joins TRBV11-2 to TRBJ2-5; TRBD2 is a possible D gene (5 bases). This CDR3 comprises 14 residues. CDR1 and CDR2 from the germline V gene are SGHAT and FQNNGV. The germline V and J ends were trimmed by 1 base and 5 bases, with 11 bases remaining between them. The CDR3 region has the DNA TGTGCCAGCAGCTTAGCTAGCTACAATGAGACCCAGTACTTC. It specifies CASSLASYNETQYF.

In this sample, this clonotype turned up many times. The chain has TRBV7-9 and TRBJ2-7; D may be TRBD2 (7 bases). CDR3 size: 15 residues. Deletions cut 4 bases from V and 7 bases from J, with 20 bases between. Per the germline V gene, CDR1 is SEHNR and CDR2 is FQNEAQ (reference sequence). CDR3 in amino acids: CASSSHGGGLREQYF. The CDR3 DNA sequence: TGTGCCAGCAGCTCCCATGGGGGGGGGCTACGGGAGCAGTACTTC.

This sequence joins TRBV7-6 and TRBJ2-7, with D perhaps given as TRBD1 or TRBD2 (6 bases each). Germline CDR1 reads SGHVS; CDR2 reads FNYEAQ. The CDR3 is made up of 13 amino acids. Trimming left V 5 bases short and J 3 bases short, with 11 bases between. The CDR3 sequence: CASSRGEVYEQYF. The DNA of the CDR3 is TGTGCCAGCAGCAGGGGGGAAGTCTACGAGCAGTACTTC.

The rearrangement uses TRBV25-1 and TRBJ2-7; D not certain. The CDR3 is 13 residues long. Trimming removed 2 bases from V and 10 bases from J, with 15 bases in between. The germline gives CDR1 MGHDK, CDR2 SYGVNS. The CDR3, as DNA: TGTGCCAGCAGTGAACCGACCCGGTTTGGACAGTACTTC. Its translation: CASSEPTRFGQYF.

This clonotype was recorded many times. The chain is built from TRBV20-1 and TRBJ1-2; 7 positions match TRBD1. After removal of 4 bases from V and 4 bases from J, the junction contained 3 bases not matched to a gene. This CDR3 spans 12 amino acids. In germline, CDR1 is DFQATT, CDR2 SNEGSKA (reference sequence). CDR3 bases: TGCAGTGCTACCACAGGGGCCTATGGCTACACCTTC. The encoded protein is CSATTGAYGYTF.

This clonotype was recorded at least ten times. V usage is TRBV20-1 and J usage is TRBJ1-5; TRBD1 matches 10 bases. After removal of 2 bases from V and 4 bases from J, the junction contained 5 bases not matched to a gene. This CDR3 is built from 15 residues. Germline-derived CDR1 and CDR2 are DFQATT and SNEGSKA (reference sequence). The CDR3 is CSARTGTGENQPQHF. DNA for the CDR3: TGCAGTGCTAGAACAGGGACAGGGGAAAATCAGCCCCAGCATTTT.

This rearrangement joins TRBV7-9 to TRBJ2-7; 8 bases match TRBD2. This CDR3 comprises 15 residues. Looked up from germline, CDR1 is SEHNR and CDR2 is FQNEAQ (reference sequence). With 8 bases clipped from V and 7 bases from J, the junction kept 16 bases outside the gene matches. CDR3 coding DNA: TGTGCCAGCTCTAACGAGCGGGAGTCGCCGGGTGAGCAGTACTTC. Translating it yields CASSNERESPGEQYF.

The gene calls are TRBV15 and TRBJ1-1, with D perhaps TRBD1 (6 bases). Trimming removed 3 bases at V and 5 bases at J, with 16 bases between. Germline-derived CDR1 and CDR2 are LNHNV and YYDKDF (reference sequence). The CDR3 totals 15 residues. The CDR3 nucleotides are TGTGCCACCAGCAGTTTAGGTCCAGGGGTGACTGAAGCTTTCTTT. It translates to CATSSLGPGVTEAFF.